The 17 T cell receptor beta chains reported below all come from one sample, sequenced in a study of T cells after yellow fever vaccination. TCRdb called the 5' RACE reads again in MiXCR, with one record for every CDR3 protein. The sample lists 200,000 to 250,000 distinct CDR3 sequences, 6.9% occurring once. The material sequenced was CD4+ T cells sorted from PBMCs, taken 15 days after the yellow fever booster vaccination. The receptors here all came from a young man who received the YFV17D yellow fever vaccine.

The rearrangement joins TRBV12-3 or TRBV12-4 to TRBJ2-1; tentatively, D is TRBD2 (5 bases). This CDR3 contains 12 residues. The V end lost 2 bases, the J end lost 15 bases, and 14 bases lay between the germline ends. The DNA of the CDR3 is TGTGCCAGCAGTTTAATAGCGCGGTCTCCGTTCTTC. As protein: CASSLIARSPFF.

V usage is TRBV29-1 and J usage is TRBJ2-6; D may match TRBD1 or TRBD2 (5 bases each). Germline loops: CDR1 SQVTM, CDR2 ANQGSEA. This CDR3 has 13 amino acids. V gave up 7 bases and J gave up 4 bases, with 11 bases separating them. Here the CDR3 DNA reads TGCAGCGCCCGGGACGCCGGGGCCAACGTCCTGACTTTC. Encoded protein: CSARDAGANVLTF.

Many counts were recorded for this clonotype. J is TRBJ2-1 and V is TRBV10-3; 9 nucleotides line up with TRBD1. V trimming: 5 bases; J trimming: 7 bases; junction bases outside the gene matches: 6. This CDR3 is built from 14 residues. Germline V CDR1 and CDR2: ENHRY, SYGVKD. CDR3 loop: CAISKGQGGNEQFF. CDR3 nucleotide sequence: TGTGCCATCAGTAAGGGACAGGGTGGGAATGAGCAGTTCTTC.

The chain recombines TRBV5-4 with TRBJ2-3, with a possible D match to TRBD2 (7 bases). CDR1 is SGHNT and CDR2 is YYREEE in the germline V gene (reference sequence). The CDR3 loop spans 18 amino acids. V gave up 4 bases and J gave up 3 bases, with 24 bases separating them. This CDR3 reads CASSDPSLGGRGTDTQYF. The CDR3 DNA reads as TGTGCCAGCAGCGACCCAAGTTTGGGGGGGCGCGGGACAGATACGCAGTATTTT.

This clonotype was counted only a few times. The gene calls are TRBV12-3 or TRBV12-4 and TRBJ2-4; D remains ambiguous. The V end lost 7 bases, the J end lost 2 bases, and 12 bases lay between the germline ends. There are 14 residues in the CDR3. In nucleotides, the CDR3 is TGTGCCAGCACCCAGACTGCTACCAAAAACATTCAGTACTTC. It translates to CASTQTATKNIQYF.

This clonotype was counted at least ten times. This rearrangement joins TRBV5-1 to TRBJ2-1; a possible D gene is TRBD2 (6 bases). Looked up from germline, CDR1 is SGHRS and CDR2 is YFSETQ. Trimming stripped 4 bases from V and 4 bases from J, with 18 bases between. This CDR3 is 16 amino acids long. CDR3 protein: CASSPNGLNQYNEQFF. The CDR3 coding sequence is TGCGCCAGCAGCCCCAACGGACTAAACCAATACAATGAGCAGTTCTTC. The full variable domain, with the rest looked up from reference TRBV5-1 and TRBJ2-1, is KAGVTQTPRYLIKTRGQQVTLSCSPISGHRSVSWYQQTPGQGLQFLFEYFSETQRNKGNFPGRFSGRQFSNSRSEMNVSTLELGDSALYLCASSPNGLNQYNEQFFGPGTRLTVL.

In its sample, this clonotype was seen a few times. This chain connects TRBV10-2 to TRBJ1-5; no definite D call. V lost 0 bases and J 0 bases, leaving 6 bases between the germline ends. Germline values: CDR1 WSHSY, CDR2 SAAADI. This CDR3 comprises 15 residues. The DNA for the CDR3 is TGCGCCAGCAGTGAGTCGTCCCTTAGCAATCAGCCCCAGCATTTT. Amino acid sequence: CASSESSLSNQPQHF.

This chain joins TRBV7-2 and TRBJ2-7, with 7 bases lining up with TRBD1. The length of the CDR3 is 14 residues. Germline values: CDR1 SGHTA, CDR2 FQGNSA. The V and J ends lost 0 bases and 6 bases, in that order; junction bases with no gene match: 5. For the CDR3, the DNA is TGTGCCAGCAGCTTAGCGCAAGGACAGGCCGAGCAGTACTTC. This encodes CASSLAQGQAEQYF.

Here the CDR3 reads CASSRGQGIGANVLTF. The CDR3 DNA follows: TGTGCCAGCAGCCGGGGACAGGGTATTGGGGCCAACGTCCTGACTTTC. The gene calls are TRBV7-8 and TRBJ2-6, with 9 bases identical to TRBD1. Germline V CDR1 and CDR2: SGHVS, FQNEAQ. Unmatched junction bases numbered 5, after V lost 5 bases and J lost 3 bases. The CDR3 covers 16 residues.

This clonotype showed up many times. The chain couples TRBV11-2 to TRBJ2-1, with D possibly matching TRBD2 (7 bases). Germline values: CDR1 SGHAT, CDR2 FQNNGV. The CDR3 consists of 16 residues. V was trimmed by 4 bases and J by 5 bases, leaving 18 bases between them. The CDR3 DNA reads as TGTGCCAGCAGCTCTTCCCGCGGGGGCTTCAACAATGAGCAGTTCTTC. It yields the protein CASSSSRGGFNNEQFF.

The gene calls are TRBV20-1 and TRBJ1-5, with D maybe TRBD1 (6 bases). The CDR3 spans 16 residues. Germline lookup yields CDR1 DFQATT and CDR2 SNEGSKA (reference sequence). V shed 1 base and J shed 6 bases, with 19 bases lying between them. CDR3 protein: CSARALPGVAGQPQHF. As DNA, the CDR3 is TGCAGTGCTAGAGCCCTCCCAGGGGTGGCTGGTCAGCCCCAGCATTTT.

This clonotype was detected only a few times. The CDR3 bases are TGTGCCAGTAGTACCACGGGCCAGGTGGGCGAGCAGTACTTC. Its translation is CASSTTGQVGEQYF. The chain couples TRBV19 to TRBJ2-7, with no clear D. Germline V CDR1 and CDR2: LNHDA, SQIVND (reference sequence). The CDR3 has 14 amino acids. V was pared by 4 bases and J by 6 bases, with 16 bases between.

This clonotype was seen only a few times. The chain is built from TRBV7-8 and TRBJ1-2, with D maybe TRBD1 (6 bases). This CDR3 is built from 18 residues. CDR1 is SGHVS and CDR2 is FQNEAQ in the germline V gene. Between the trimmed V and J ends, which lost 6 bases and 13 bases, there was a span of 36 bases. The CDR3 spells CASSPIQGRPTILRVSTF. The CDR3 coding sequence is TGTGCCAGCAGTCCCATTCAGGGGCGACCGACAATTCTGCGAGTTAGCACCTTC.

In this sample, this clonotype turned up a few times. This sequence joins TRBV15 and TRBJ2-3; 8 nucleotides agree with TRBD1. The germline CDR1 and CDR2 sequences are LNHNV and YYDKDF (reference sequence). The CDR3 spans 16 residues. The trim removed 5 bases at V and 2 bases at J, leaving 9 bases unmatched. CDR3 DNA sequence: TGTGCCACCAGCGCCCGGGACAGGAGAAACACAGATACGCAGTATTTT. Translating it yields CATSARDRRNTDTQYF. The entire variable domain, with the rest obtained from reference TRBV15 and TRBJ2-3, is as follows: DAMVIQNPRYQVTQFGKPVTLSCSQTLNHNVMYWYQQKSSQAPKLLFHYYDKDFNNEADTPDNFQSRRPNTSFCFLDIRSPGLGDTAMYLCATSARDRRNTDTQYFGPGTRLTVL.

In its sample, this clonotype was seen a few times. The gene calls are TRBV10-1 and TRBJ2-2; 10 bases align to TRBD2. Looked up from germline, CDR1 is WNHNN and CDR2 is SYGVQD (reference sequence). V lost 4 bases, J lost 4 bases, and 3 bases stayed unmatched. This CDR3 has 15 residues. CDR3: CASSGGLASTGELFF. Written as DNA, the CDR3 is TGCGCCAGCAGTGGGGGACTAGCGTCCACCGGGGAGCTGTTTTTT.

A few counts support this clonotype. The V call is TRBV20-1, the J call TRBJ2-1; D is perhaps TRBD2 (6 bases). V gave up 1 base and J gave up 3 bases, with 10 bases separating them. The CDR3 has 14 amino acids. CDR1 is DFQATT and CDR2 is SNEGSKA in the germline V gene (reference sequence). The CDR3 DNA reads TGCAGTGCTAGAGGTAGGAGGGACTACAATGAGCAGTTCTTC. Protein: CSARGRRDYNEQFF.

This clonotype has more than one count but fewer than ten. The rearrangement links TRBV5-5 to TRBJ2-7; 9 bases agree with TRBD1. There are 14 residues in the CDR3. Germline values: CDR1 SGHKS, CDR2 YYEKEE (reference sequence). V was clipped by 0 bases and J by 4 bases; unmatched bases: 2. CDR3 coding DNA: TGTGCCAGCAGCTTGGACAGGGGGCTGTACGAGCAGTACTTC. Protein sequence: CASSLDRGLYEQYF.